These 24 T cell receptor beta chains were sequenced from one sample in a study of identical twins. In TCRdb, the 5' RACE reads were re-called with MiXCR into one record per CDR3 protein. The table has about 530,000 distinct CDR3 sequences, 20% to 25% seen once; the top ten hold around 0.47%. These data were also filed under a second study, of yellow fever vaccine responses in identical twins.

Material: CD4+ T cells sorted from blood. These receptors originate from a woman under 30 in good health.

The J gene is TRBJ2-1, the V gene TRBV12-3 or TRBV12-4; 7 bases agree with TRBD2. V trimming: 6 bases; J trimming: 3 bases; junction bases outside the gene matches: 5. The CDR3 totals 14 residues. This CDR3 reads CASRSRGIYNEQFF. The CDR3 nucleotides read TGTGCCAGCAGGTCGCGGGGGATCTACAATGAGCAGTTCTTC.

This clonotype appeared a few times. J is TRBJ2-2 and V is TRBV29-1; 8 bases fit TRBD1. CDR1 is SQVTM, CDR2 ANQGSEA, per germline. V was clipped by 7 bases and J by 6 bases; unmatched bases: 4. The length of the CDR3 is 12 residues. CDR3 DNA: TGCAGCGGTACAGGGGGTTCCGGGGAGCTGTTTTTT. Protein: CSGTGGSGELFF.

The V and J genes are TRBV18 and TRBJ2-7, with D possibly matching TRBD1 (6 bases). V lost 2 bases and J 0 bases, leaving 11 bases between the germline ends. Germline lookup yields CDR1 KGHSH and CDR2 LQKENI. This CDR3 is 15 amino acids long. CDR3 sequence (DNA): TGTGCCAGCTCACCAACAGGGAATCCCTCCTACGAGCAGTACGTC. Protein sequence: CASSPTGNPSYEQYV.

In this sample, this clonotype turned up once. The chain recombines TRBV23-1 with TRBJ2-6; D is uncertain. TRBV23-1 is assigned to the ORF class and has an uncertain function. The CDR3 sequence is 15 residues long. Trimming removed 7 bases from V and 0 bases from J, with 10 bases in between. The CDR3 protein is CASTQDRSGANVLTF. The CDR3 nucleotides read TGCGCCAGCACCCAAGATCGCTCTGGGGCCAACGTCCTGACTTTC.

The chain has TRBV27 and TRBJ1-5; the D is unclear. CDR1 and CDR2 (germline): MNHEY, SMNVEV (reference sequence). The CDR3 length is 16 residues. V was trimmed by 5 bases and J by 6 bases, leaving 20 bases between them. This CDR3 is CASSPLDLIGRQPQHF. DNA of the CDR3: TGTGCCAGCAGTCCCTTGGACCTGATAGGACGTCAGCCCCAGCATTTT.

The chain carries TRBV5-1 and TRBJ2-7, with 8 bases fitting TRBD2. CDR1 and CDR2 from the germline V gene are SGHRS and YFSETQ. CDR3 length equals 15 residues. V was clipped by 4 bases and J by 1 base; unmatched bases: 7. CDR3 region: CASSPTGLGSYEQYV. CDR3 nucleotide sequence: TGCGCCAGCAGCCCCACGGGACTAGGGTCCTACGAGCAGTACGTC.

This clonotype has more than one count but fewer than ten. The J gene is TRBJ1-6, the V gene TRBV5-1; D perhaps matches TRBD1 (5 bases). The germline V and J ends were trimmed by 6 bases and 8 bases, with 21 bases remaining between them. The CDR3 loop spans 16 amino acids. Per germline, CDR1 SGHRS and CDR2 YFSETQ. The CDR3 DNA reads TGCGCCAGCACCTATTTTGGTATGGGGGATGATTCACCCCTCCACTTT. It codes for CASTYFGMGDDSPLHF.

V gene TRBV28 combines with J gene TRBJ2-1; 15 positions agree with TRBD2. This CDR3 is 16 amino acids long. J was trimmed by 4 bases and V by 7 bases; bases with no gene match: 5. Germline loops: CDR1 MDHEN, CDR2 SYDVKM. Written as DNA, the CDR3 is TGTGCCAGCACCCTAGGGACTAGCGGGGGGTACAATGAGCAGTTCTTC. Translated: CASTLGTSGGYNEQFF.

In its sample, this clonotype was seen a few times. The chain links TRBV5-5 to TRBJ2-5, with D possibly TRBD2 on 5 matching bases. The CDR3 totals 14 residues. The V end was cut by 5 bases, the J end by 8 bases, with 19 bases between. Germline assignment: CDR1 SGHKS and CDR2 YYEKEE (reference sequence). The CDR3 sequence: CASSSDYASYTQYF. DNA of the CDR3: TGTGCCAGCAGTTCCGACTACGCCTCCTACACCCAGTACTTC.

This clonotype occurred a few times. The chain is built from TRBV24-1 and TRBJ1-5; D is unresolved. With 1 base removed from V and 3 bases from J, the gap between germline ends came to 6 bases. Germline-derived CDR1 and CDR2 are KGHDR and SFDVKD. This CDR3 is 14 amino acids long. As DNA, the CDR3 is TGTGCCACCAGTGATTTAGGCACCAATCAGCCCCAGCATTTT. Its protein product is CATSDLGTNQPQHF.

This clonotype showed up just a few times. The chain links TRBV28 to TRBJ1-3; D not resolved. Germline values: CDR1 MDHEN, CDR2 SYDVKM. The ends were cut back, 5 bases at V and 6 bases at J, with 8 bases in the middle. This CDR3 has 12 residues. The CDR3 nucleotides read TGTGCCAGCAGTCTCAGCCAAAACACCATATATTTT. Translating gives CASSLSQNTIYF.

The CDR3, as DNA: TGTGCCAGCAGCTTAGCGGCTAGGGGGGGCCGAAATGAGCAGTTCTTC. It encodes CASSLAARGGRNEQFF. The chain couples TRBV7-9 to TRBJ2-1; tentative D call: TRBD2 (7 bases). Per germline, CDR1 SEHNR and CDR2 FQNEAQ (reference sequence). The CDR3 has 16 residues. V was shortened by 0 bases and J by 7 bases, with 16 bases between the two germline ends.

This clonotype has just a few counts. The chain couples TRBV5-1 to TRBJ2-1; 10 positions match TRBD1. The CDR3 runs to 13 residues. In germline, CDR1 is SGHRS, CDR2 YFSETQ. The V segment lost 4 bases and the J segment 9 bases; nucleotides outside the gene matches: 4. Here the CDR3 DNA reads TGCGCCAGCAGCAGACAGGGGGCGGCTGAGCAGTTCTTC. Its translation is CASSRQGAAEQFF.

This clonotype has a count of ten or more. The gene calls are TRBV12-3 or TRBV12-4 and TRBJ1-1, with D unresolved. Trimming shortened V by 7 bases and J by 0 bases, and 9 bases separated the two germline ends. The CDR3 totals 13 residues. As DNA, the CDR3 is TGTGCCAGCACCTGGACGGTGAACACTGAAGCTTTCTTT. Its protein product is CASTWTVNTEAFF.

This rearrangement joins TRBV6-5 to TRBJ2-7; TRBD1 aligns across 9 bases. Trimming removed 2 bases from V and 5 bases from J; junction bases left unmatched: 7. The CDR3 loop spans 15 amino acids. Germline loops: CDR1 MNHEY, CDR2 SVGAGI. The CDR3 coding sequence is TGTGCCAGCAGTTACGGGGGGACAGGGAGTCACGAGCAGTACGTC. Protein product: CASSYGGTGSHEQYV.

The V and J genes are TRBV7-7 and TRBJ2-2, with TRBD1 identical over 8 bases. Losses at the gene ends were 5 bases for V and 4 bases for J; bases not matched to a gene: 3. The CDR3 sequence is 14 residues long. CDR1 is SSHAT and CDR2 is FNYEAQ in the germline V gene (reference sequence). CDR3 region: CASSPQGATGELFF. The CDR3 DNA reads as TGTGCCAGCAGCCCCCAGGGGGCCACCGGGGAGCTGTTTTTT.

This clonotype was seen a few times. V and J are TRBV5-1 and TRBJ2-1; TRBD1 is a possible D gene (6 bases). The ends were cut back, 3 bases at V and 5 bases at J, with 15 bases in the middle. There are 15 residues in the CDR3. The V gene's germline CDR1 is SGHRS and CDR2 YFSETQ. For the CDR3, the DNA is TGCGCCAGCAGCTCGAACACAGGGTCTCACAATGAGCAGTTCTTC. Protein product: CASSSNTGSHNEQFF. Complete variable domain (other parts from reference TRBV5-1 and TRBJ2-1): KAGVTQTPRYLIKTRGQQVTLSCSPISGHRSVSWYQQTPGQGLQFLFEYFSETQRNKGNFPGRFSGRQFSNSRSEMNVSTLELGDSALYLCASSSNTGSHNEQFFGPGTRLTVL.

V is TRBV3-1 and J is TRBJ1-1; D gene uncertain. V was clipped by 4 bases and J by 5 bases, with 17 bases between them. The CDR3 spans 15 residues. The germline V gene has CDR1 LGHDT and CDR2 YNNKEL (reference sequence). In DNA, the CDR3 is TGTGCCAGCAGCCGTAACCCAGAGTTTCGAACTGAAGCTTTCTTT. Translation: CASSRNPEFRTEAFF. Drawing the rest from reference TRBV3-1 and TRBJ1-1, the complete variable domain is DTAVSQTPKYLVTQMGNDKSIKCEQNLGHDTMYWYKQDSKKFLKIMFSYNNKELIINETVPNRFSPKSPDKAHLNLHINSLELGDSAVYFCASSRNPEFRTEAFFGQGTRLTVV.

There are a few counts of this clonotype. The chain has TRBV7-8 and TRBJ2-3; D unclear. CDR1 SGHVS and CDR2 FQNEAQ come from the germline V gene. Trimming left V 3 bases short and J 6 bases short, with 10 bases between. This CDR3 comprises 13 residues. The CDR3 region is CASSLSRKDTQYF. The CDR3 DNA reads TGTGCCAGCAGCTTGTCGAGGAAGGATACGCAGTATTTT.

The chain joins TRBV6-5 to TRBJ2-7; 7 positions match TRBD1. The CDR3 spans 17 residues. J was trimmed by 3 bases and V by 2 bases; bases with no gene match: 13. Germline V gives CDR1 MNHEY, CDR2 SVGAGI. CDR3 sequence: CASSYGEGARYSYEQYF. CDR3 DNA: TGTGCCAGCAGTTACGGCGAGGGGGCAAGATATAGCTACGAGCAGTACTTC.

This clonotype was seen at least ten times. The chain employs TRBV12-3 or TRBV12-4 and TRBJ1-6; 10 positions agree with TRBD1. V was pared by 6 bases and J by 6 bases, with 2 bases of the junction left unmatched. This CDR3 has 14 amino acids. The CDR3 coding sequence is TGTGCCAGCAGCCGGGACAGGGGTAATTCACCCCTCCACTTT. This codes for CASSRDRGNSPLHF.

The gene calls are TRBV7-2 and TRBJ2-3, with 8 bases identical to TRBD2. J gave up 2 bases and V 6 bases, and 13 bases lay outside the gene matches. The CDR3 covers 17 residues. Germline CDR1 reads SGHTA; CDR2 reads FQGNSA. The CDR3: CASRLESLREDTDTQYF. In nucleotides, the CDR3 is TGTGCCAGCAGGCTAGAATCCTTGCGGGAGGACACAGATACGCAGTATTTT.

This chain connects TRBV6-1 to TRBJ1-2; 8 nucleotides match TRBD1. V was clipped by 6 bases and J by 6 bases; unmatched bases: 12. CDR1 is MNHNS and CDR2 is SASEGT in the germline V gene. CDR3 size: 15 residues. CDR3 in DNA: TGTGCCAGCAGACAGAGGACAGGGAGTCAAAATGGCTACACCTTC. Protein sequence: CASRQRTGSQNGYTF.

The J gene is TRBJ2-1, the V gene TRBV11-3; D might be TRBD1 or TRBD2, each matching 6 bases. V was shortened by 4 bases and J by 0 bases, with 13 bases between the two germline ends. The CDR3 length is 16 residues. Germline V gene data show CDR1 as SGHNT and CDR2 as YENEEA. CDR3 region: CASSSPGGASYNEQFF. The CDR3 DNA reads as TGTGCCAGCAGCTCCCCCGGGGGCGCCTCCTACAATGAGCAGTTCTTC.